This T cell receptor (beta chain) was sequenced during a study of shared clonotypes between healthy human individuals. Overall study findings and caveats: At large depth, rarefaction still showed sorted-subset sequencing to be incomplete.

Concerning this clone itself: Its cognate antigen is unknown.

Each subset's genomic DNA was shared equally among a number of immunoSEQ plates. Some 30,000 T cell genomes (approximately 190 ng DNA) went into each sorted-subset replicate. Repertoires were generated with immunoSEQ multiplex PCR, while TCRdb's copy carries only in-frame clones and drops some. The table records a few million clones, less than 95% of them present only once. Sample: naive CD4+ T cells from PBMCs. Subset indicated: CD45RA+ positively selected. This receptor was taken from a man aged 18 to 29 in good health. Some clones in this sample may be carry-over from other donors' samples.

CDR3 DNA: TGTGCCAGCAGCTTAGTGGGGGCCACCTACAATGAGCAGTTCTTC. It specifies CASSLVGATYNEQFF. This chain connects TRBV7-9 to TRBJ2-1, with D possibly being TRBD1 (6 bases). Germline loops: CDR1 SEHNR, CDR2 FQNEAQ (reference sequence). Trimming pared 1 base from V and 2 bases from J, leaving 9 bases between. The CDR3 has 15 amino acids.